These 12 T cell receptor beta chains were sequenced from one sample in a study of blood T cells in healthy people across ages. The use of a sample-barcoded 5' primer and a J-beta primer mix characterized a second PCR of about 6 to 12 cycles. TCRdb re-called the 5' RACE reads through MiXCR, storing one row per CDR3 protein. The sample yields hundreds of thousands of distinct CDR3 sequences, approximately 48% seen once. Sequenced: blood. These receptors came from a man between 60 and 75 years old in good health.

This clonotype came up a few times. The chain carries TRBV6-2 or TRBV6-3 and TRBJ2-5; D uncertain. V was trimmed by 2 bases and J by 4 bases, leaving 5 bases between them. Per germline, CDR1 MNHEY and CDR2 SVGEGT. The CDR3 length is 12 residues. DNA of the CDR3: TGTGCCAGCAGTTACACCCGAGAGACCCAGTACTTC. This sequence encodes CASSYTRETQYF.

The genes are TRBV25-1 and TRBJ2-1; 13 bases map to TRBD2. CDR1 and CDR2 from the germline V gene are MGHDK and SYGVNS. There are 19 residues in the CDR3. V lost 3 bases, J lost 6 bases, and 14 bases stayed unmatched. As DNA, the CDR3 is TGTGCCAGCAGTGACGGGACCCTTAAAACTAGCGGGGGGGCCAATGAGCAGTTCTTC. Translation: CASSDGTLKTSGGANEQFF.

This rearrangement joins TRBV6-1 to TRBJ2-1; D unresolved. The germline V and J ends were trimmed by 2 bases and 6 bases, with 8 bases remaining between them. The length of the CDR3 is 13 residues. Germline lookup yields CDR1 MNHNS and CDR2 SASEGT. The CDR3 region has the DNA TGTGCCAGCAGTGAAACTTTCGGCAATGAGCAGTTCTTC. Protein sequence: CASSETFGNEQFF.

The V gene is TRBV7-2, the J gene TRBJ2-4; a weak D match, TRBD1 (6 bases). The J call could be wrong; TRBJ2-7 is a better fit for the DNA end. CDR3 length: 15 amino acids. The germline V gene encodes CDR1 SGHTA and CDR2 FQGNSA. CDR3 sequence: CASSVGTQGTYEQYF. CDR3 nucleotides: TGTGCCAGCAGCGTCGGGACCCAGGGGACCTACGAGCAGTACTTC.

The V and J genes are TRBV10-3 and TRBJ1-1; 7 positions agree with TRBD1. This CDR3 is built from 14 residues. The J segment lost 2 bases and the V segment lost 6 bases, leaving 6 bases of the junction unmatched. Per germline, CDR1 ENHRY and CDR2 SYGVKD. The CDR3 reads CAISLTGQNTEAFF. The CDR3 DNA follows: TGTGCCATCAGCTTGACAGGGCAAAACACTGAAGCTTTCTTT.

J is TRBJ2-7 and V is TRBV7-9, with 9 positions matching TRBD1. J was trimmed by 4 bases and V by 5 bases; bases with no gene match: 6. This CDR3 is 14 amino acids long. CDR1 is SEHNR, CDR2 FQNEAQ, per germline (reference sequence). For the CDR3, the DNA is TGTGCCAGCAGCATACAGGGGGCGCGTTACGAGCAGTACTTC. It codes for CASSIQGARYEQYF.

Concerning this clonotype itself: The junction does not match germline at one end; this may be a read error. The chain combines TRBV4-3 with TRBJ2-2, with 7 bases aligning to TRBD1. CDR3 length equals 18 residues. Germline assignment: CDR1 LGHNA and CDR2 YSLEER. The DNA for the CDR3 is TGCGCCAGCAGCCAACCCCGAGACAGGGCCTCGAACACCGGGGAGCTATTTTTT. It encodes CASSQPRDRASNTGELFF.

V gene TRBV10-3 combines with J gene TRBJ2-3, with TRBD1 matching 7 bases. This CDR3 has 15 residues. Looked up from germline, CDR1 is ENHRY and CDR2 is SYGVKD. The trim removed 3 bases at V and 4 bases at J, leaving 7 bases unmatched. The CDR3 reads CAISEDRDLADTQYF. Written as DNA, the CDR3 is TGTGCCATCAGTGAAGACAGGGATCTAGCAGATACGCAGTATTTT.

As for this clonotype: Possible read error: a much larger clone is one base away. The CDR3 coding sequence is TGTGCCGGCAGCTTAGGTATCGGGGCGACCCAAGAGACCCAGTACTTC. It specifies CAGSLGIGATQETQYF. The chain uses TRBV7-9 and TRBJ2-5; the D gene could be TRBD1 or TRBD2 (5 bases each). The CDR3 totals 16 residues. CDR1 and CDR2 (germline): SEHNR, FQNEAQ (reference sequence). Together with reference TRBV7-9 and TRBJ2-5, the CDR3 gives the full variable domain: DTGVSQNPRHKITKRGQNVTFRCDPISEHNRLYWYRQTLGQGPEFLTYFQNEAQLEKSRLLSDRFSAERPKGSFSTLEIQRTEQGDSAMYLCAGSLGIGATQETQYFGPGTRLLVL.

This clonotype appeared many times. The V call is TRBV20-1, the J call TRBJ1-6; D is perhaps TRBD1 (6 bases). Trimming stripped 6 bases from V and 5 bases from J, with 8 bases between. This CDR3 spans 12 amino acids. From germline, CDR1 is DFQATT and CDR2 SNEGSKA (reference sequence). CDR3 residues: CSATGNNSPLHF. The CDR3 nucleotides are TGCAGTGCGACAGGCAATAATTCACCCCTCCACTTT.

The chain combines TRBV20-1 with TRBJ1-2; D possibly corresponds to TRBD1 (5 bases). Germline V lookup: CDR1 DFQATT, CDR2 SNEGSKA (reference sequence). The CDR3 is made up of 14 amino acids. V dropped 3 bases and J dropped 7 bases, with 18 bases sitting between them. Here the CDR3 reads CSARIGGSGAGYTF. The CDR3 DNA follows: TGCAGTGCTAGGATCGGGGGTTCTGGGGCTGGCTACACCTTC.

With respect to this clonotype: A read error may produce the germline difference seen at one junction end. The chain couples TRBV7-2 to TRBJ2-1; 9 bases agree with TRBD1. The germline CDR1 and CDR2 sequences are SGHTA and FQGNSA. CDR3 length: 15 amino acids. CDR3 coding DNA: TGTGCCAGCAGCTCGACAGGGGGAAACTACAATAAGCAGTTCTTC. Its protein is CASSSTGGNYNKQFF.